Listed here are 8 T cell receptor beta chains from one sample, sequenced in a study of post-analysis software for immune sequencing data. Study-level points and caveats: Five TRBV segments, including TRBV5-6, TRBV5-1 and TRBV20-1, were more frequent in patients than controls.

cDNA libraries of TCR beta carried unique molecular identifiers. TCRdb fed the PCR reads into MiXCR, producing one record per CDR3 protein. The sample shows 450,000 or so distinct CDR3 sequences, 40% to 55% of them seen only once. No antigen is known for these receptors. Sequenced material: blood. Source of these receptors: a girl aged 5 to 17 with multiple sclerosis.

In its sample, this clonotype was seen a few times. The rearrangement uses TRBV5-1 and TRBJ1-2; D is perhaps TRBD1 (6 bases). Germline lookup yields CDR1 SGHRS and CDR2 YFSETQ. CDR3 length: 13 residues. Trimming cost V 4 bases and J 3 bases, with 10 bases left between them. The CDR3 protein is CASSLDSYYGYTF. Here the CDR3 DNA reads TGCGCCAGCAGCCTGGACAGTTACTATGGCTACACCTTC.

This clonotype has a handful of counts. V usage is TRBV9 and J usage is TRBJ1-2; the match to TRBD1 covers 7 bases. Per germline, CDR1 SGDLS and CDR2 YYNGEE. The CDR3 runs 14 residues. The V and J ends lost 0 bases and 4 bases, in that order; junction bases with no gene match: 3. The CDR3: CASSVGRGGYGYTF. CDR3 DNA: TGTGCCAGCAGCGTAGGCAGGGGGGGCTATGGCTACACCTTC.

A word on this clonotype: Relative to the germline gene, one junction end is altered; a read error may explain this. This sequence joins TRBV20-1 and TRBJ2-6; D assignment may be TRBD1 or TRBD2 (5 bases each). This CDR3 comprises 16 residues. Germline assignment: CDR1 DFQATT and CDR2 SNEGSKA (reference sequence). The CDR3 DNA sequence: TGCAGTGCTAGCAGGCCGGGGAGCTCTGGGGCCAACGTCCCGACTTTC. Its protein product is CSASRPGSSGANVPTF.

The rearrangement joins TRBV5-1 to TRBJ1-1; D unclear. The V end lost 5 bases, the J end lost 0 bases, and 11 bases lay between the germline ends. CDR3 length equals 14 residues. Germline values: CDR1 SGHRS, CDR2 YFSETQ. The CDR3 loop reads CASSRGSMNTEAFF. The CDR3 bases are TGCGCCAGCAGTAGAGGGAGCATGAACACTGAAGCTTTCTTT.

The gene calls are TRBV29-1 and TRBJ2-5; TRBD1 agrees at 7 bases. After removal of 7 bases from V and 5 bases from J, the junction contained 7 bases not matched to a gene. The CDR3 spans 12 residues. Germline loops: CDR1 SQVTM, CDR2 ANQGSEA. The CDR3 sequence: CSGGTDGETQYF. DNA for the CDR3: TGCAGCGGGGGGACAGATGGGGAGACCCAGTACTTC.

This clonotype was detected a few times. The V gene is TRBV5-1, the J gene TRBJ1-1; D gene uncertain. Germline lookup yields CDR1 SGHRS and CDR2 YFSETQ. This CDR3 has 16 residues. The germline V and J ends were trimmed by 6 bases and 0 bases, with 18 bases remaining between them. In DNA, the CDR3 is TGCGCCAGCACCCCAAGGGCAGGTTCTATGAACACTGAAGCTTTCTTT. Its translation: CASTPRAGSMNTEAFF.

The chain is built from TRBV12-3 or TRBV12-4 and TRBJ1-5, with 12 bases matching TRBD1. The CDR3 contains 15 residues. V shed 6 bases, J shed 7 bases, and the junction held 7 bases outside the gene matches. In DNA, the CDR3 is TGTGCCAGCAGCGCGGGACAGGGGGCGCGACAGCCCCAGCATTTT. Its translation: CASSAGQGARQPQHF.

The sample holds a few counts of this clonotype. V usage is TRBV7-2 and J usage is TRBJ2-1; D uncertain. Trimming left V 6 bases short and J 0 bases short, with 9 bases between. This CDR3 contains 14 residues. The germline V gene encodes CDR1 SGHTA and CDR2 FQGNSA. CDR3 nucleotides: TGTGCCAGCAGAATTAGCCTCTCCTACAATGAGCAGTTCTTC. This encodes CASRISLSYNEQFF.